This entry lists 7 T cell receptor beta chains sequenced from one sample in a study of early T cells in non-severe SARS-CoV-2 infection. TCRdb reprocessed the 5' RACE reads with MiXCR, giving one entry per CDR3 protein. This repertoire shows 64,000 or so distinct CDR3 sequences, about 10% found once; its top ten account for less than 3%. Sequenced here: whole blood, sampled at baseline. These receptors originate from an adult who was a healthcare worker with PCR-confirmed SARS-CoV-2 infection or an uninfected control (not recorded which).

This rearrangement joins TRBV6-2 or TRBV6-3 to TRBJ1-3; the D is unclear. Trimming removed 6 bases from V and 4 bases from J, with 7 bases in between. Germline V gene data show CDR1 as MNHEY and CDR2 as SVGEGT. CDR3 length: 12 amino acids. CDR3 amino acids: CASSSRGNTIYF. The CDR3 DNA reads TGTGCCAGCAGCAGCCGCGGAAACACCATATATTTT.

This clonotype was counted a few times. V and J are TRBV11-2 and TRBJ2-2, with 7 bases that match TRBD1. Germline V lookup: CDR1 SGHAT, CDR2 FQNNGV. The CDR3 sequence is 15 residues long. V trimming: 5 bases; J trimming: 4 bases; junction bases outside the gene matches: 7. The CDR3: CASSPPRTGTGELFF. CDR3 sequence (DNA): TGTGCCAGCAGCCCACCCAGGACAGGCACCGGGGAGCTGTTTTTT. Drawing the rest from reference TRBV11-2 and TRBJ2-2, the complete variable domain is EAGVAQSPRYKIIEKRQSVAFWCNPISGHATLYWYQQILGQGPKLLIQFQNNGVVDDSQLPKDRFSAERLKGVDSTLKIQPAKLEDSAVYLCASSPPRTGTGELFFGEGSRLTVL.

The table lists this clonotype with a few counts. For the CDR3, the DNA is TGTGCCAGCAGCCAAGACTATACGCACCGCACAGATACGCAGTATTTT. This sequence encodes CASSQDYTHRTDTQYF. The V gene is TRBV3-1, the J gene TRBJ2-3; D call uncertain. V dropped 0 bases and J dropped 1 base, with 11 bases sitting between them. CDR3 length equals 16 residues. From germline, CDR1 is LGHDT and CDR2 YNNKEL (reference sequence).

This rearrangement joins TRBV5-4 to TRBJ2-1; D may be TRBD2 (5 bases). The CDR3 spans 15 residues. Germline V gene lookup returns CDR1 SGHNT and CDR2 YYREEE (reference sequence). Trimming took 0 bases from V and 3 from J, leaving 10 bases between them. In DNA form, the CDR3 reads TGTGCCAGCAGCTTGGCTCTAGCCAGCTACAATGAGCAGTTCTTC. It codes for CASSLALASYNEQFF.

This clonotype was seen repeatedly, ten times or more. The chain is built from TRBV29-1 and TRBJ1-3; 7 nucleotides align to TRBD1. V lost 5 bases and J lost 0; bases outside the gene matches: 4. The CDR3 length is 14 residues. Germline CDR1 SQVTM, CDR2 ANQGSEA. The CDR3 protein is CSVLGQPSGNTIYF. The CDR3 DNA is TGCAGCGTTCTGGGACAGCCCTCTGGAAACACCATATATTTT.

This clonotype showed up just a few times. This chain links TRBV20-1 with TRBJ1-3; the D gene is possibly TRBD1 (5 bases). The CDR3 consists of 13 residues. Trimming pared 6 bases from V and 9 bases from J, leaving 18 bases between. Germline lookup yields CDR1 DFQATT and CDR2 SNEGSKA (reference sequence). The CDR3 coding sequence is TGCAGTGCCCGACAGAACTGGGAGGGCACCATATATTTT. This translates into CSARQNWEGTIYF.

This chain links TRBV20-1 with TRBJ2-3; 10 positions agree with TRBD2. Germline V lookup: CDR1 DFQATT, CDR2 SNEGSKA (reference sequence). The CDR3 runs to 13 residues. J was trimmed by 9 bases and V by 0 bases; bases with no gene match: 3. The CDR3 reads CSARDPGLATQYF. The CDR3 DNA is TGCAGTGCTAGAGATCCGGGACTAGCGACGCAGTATTTT.